This T cell receptor beta chain was recorded in a study of technical replicates of blood from a few donors. Using immunoSEQ multiplex PCR, the repertoire was profiled, and TCRdb retains in-frame clones only, with some absent. The profile shows 80,000 to 100,000 clones, roughly 96% of them singletons. The CDR3 has 12 amino acids. Trimming left V 5 bases short and J 4 bases short, with 9 bases between. Germline V gene lookup returns CDR1 SEHNR and CDR2 FQNEAQ (reference sequence). The receptor was isolated from a human donor in good health. The sequencing sample was made of T cells isolated from PBMCs. This rearrangement joins TRBV7-9 to TRBJ2-7; D remains ambiguous. DNA for the CDR3: TGTGCCAGCAGCCCTCCGGTGTACGAGCAGTACTTC. It is translated as CASSPPVYEQYF.